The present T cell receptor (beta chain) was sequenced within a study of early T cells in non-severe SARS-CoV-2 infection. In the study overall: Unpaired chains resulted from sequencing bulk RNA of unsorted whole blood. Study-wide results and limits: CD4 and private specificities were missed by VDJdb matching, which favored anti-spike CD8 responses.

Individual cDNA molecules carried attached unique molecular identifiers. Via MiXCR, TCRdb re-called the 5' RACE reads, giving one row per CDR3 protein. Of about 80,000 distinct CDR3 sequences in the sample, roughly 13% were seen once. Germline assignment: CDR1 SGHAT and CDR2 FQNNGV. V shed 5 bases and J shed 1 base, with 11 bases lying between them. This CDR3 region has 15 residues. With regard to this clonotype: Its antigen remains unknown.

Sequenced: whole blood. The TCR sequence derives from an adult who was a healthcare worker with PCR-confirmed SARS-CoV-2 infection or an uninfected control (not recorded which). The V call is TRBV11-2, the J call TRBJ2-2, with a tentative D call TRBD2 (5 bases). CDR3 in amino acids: CASSPLSGNTGELFF. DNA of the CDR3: TGTGCCAGCAGCCCTCTCAGCGGGAACACCGGGGAGCTGTTTTTT.